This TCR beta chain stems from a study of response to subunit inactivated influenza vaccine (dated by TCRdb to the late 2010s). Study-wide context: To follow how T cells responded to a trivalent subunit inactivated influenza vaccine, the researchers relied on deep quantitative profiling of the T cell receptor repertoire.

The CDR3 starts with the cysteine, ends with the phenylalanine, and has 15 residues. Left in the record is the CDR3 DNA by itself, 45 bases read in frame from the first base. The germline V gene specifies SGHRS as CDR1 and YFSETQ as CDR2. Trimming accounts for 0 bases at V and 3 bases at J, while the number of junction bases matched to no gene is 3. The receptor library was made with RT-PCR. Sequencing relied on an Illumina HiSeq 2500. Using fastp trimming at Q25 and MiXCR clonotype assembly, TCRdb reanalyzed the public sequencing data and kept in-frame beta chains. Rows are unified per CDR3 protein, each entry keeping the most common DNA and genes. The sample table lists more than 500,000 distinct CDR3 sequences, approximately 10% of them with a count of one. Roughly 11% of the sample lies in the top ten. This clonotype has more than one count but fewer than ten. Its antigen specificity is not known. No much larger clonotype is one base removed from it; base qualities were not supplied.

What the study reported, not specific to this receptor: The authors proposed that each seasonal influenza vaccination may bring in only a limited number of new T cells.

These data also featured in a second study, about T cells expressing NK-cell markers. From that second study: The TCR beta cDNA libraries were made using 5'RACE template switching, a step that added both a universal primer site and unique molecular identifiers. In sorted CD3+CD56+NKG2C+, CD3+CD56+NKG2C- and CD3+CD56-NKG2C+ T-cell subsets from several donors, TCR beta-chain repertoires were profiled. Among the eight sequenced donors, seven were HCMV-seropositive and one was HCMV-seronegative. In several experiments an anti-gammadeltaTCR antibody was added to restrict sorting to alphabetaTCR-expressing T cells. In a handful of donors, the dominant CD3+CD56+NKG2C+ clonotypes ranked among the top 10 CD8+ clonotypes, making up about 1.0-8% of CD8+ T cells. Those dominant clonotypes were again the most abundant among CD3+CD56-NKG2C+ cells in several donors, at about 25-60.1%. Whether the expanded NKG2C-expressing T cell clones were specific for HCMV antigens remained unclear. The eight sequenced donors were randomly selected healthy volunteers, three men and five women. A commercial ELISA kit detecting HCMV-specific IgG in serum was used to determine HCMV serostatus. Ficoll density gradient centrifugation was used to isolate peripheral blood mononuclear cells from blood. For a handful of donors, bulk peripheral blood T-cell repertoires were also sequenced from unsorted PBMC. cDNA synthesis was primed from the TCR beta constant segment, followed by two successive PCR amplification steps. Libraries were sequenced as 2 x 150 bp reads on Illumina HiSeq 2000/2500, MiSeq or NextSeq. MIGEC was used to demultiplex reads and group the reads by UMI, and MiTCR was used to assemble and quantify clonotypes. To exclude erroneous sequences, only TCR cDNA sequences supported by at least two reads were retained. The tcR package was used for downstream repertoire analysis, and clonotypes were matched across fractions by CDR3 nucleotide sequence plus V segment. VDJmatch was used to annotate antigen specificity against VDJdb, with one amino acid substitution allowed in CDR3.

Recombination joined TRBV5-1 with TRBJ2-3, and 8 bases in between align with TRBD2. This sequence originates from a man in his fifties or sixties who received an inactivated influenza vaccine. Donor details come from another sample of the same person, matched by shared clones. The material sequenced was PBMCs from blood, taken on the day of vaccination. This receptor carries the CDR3 CASSLDGTRTDTQYF. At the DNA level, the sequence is TGCGCCAGCAGCTTGGACGGGACTAGAACAGATACGCAGTATTTT.